Following are 15 T cell receptor beta chains from one sample sequenced in a study of T cells in Graves' hyperthyroidism and ophthalmopathy. TCR beta CDR3 regions were amplified from RNA. In the first-round RT-PCR of the TCR CDR3, the HTBI primer set was used. TCRdb fed the multiplex PCR reads into MiXCR, producing one record per CDR3 protein. The sample lists about 570,000 distinct CDR3 sequences; more than 45% were seen once. The sample taken for sequencing was peripheral blood or thyroid tissue (not recorded which). These receptors all come from an adult woman with Graves' disease, either hyperthyroidism or ophthalmopathy (not recorded which).

This clonotype was detected many times. The chain employs TRBV5-1 and TRBJ2-7, with D perhaps matching TRBD1 (5 bases). In germline, CDR1 is SGHRS, CDR2 YFSETQ. The CDR3 consists of 12 residues. Trimming removed 3 bases at V and 3 bases at J, with 7 bases between. In nucleotides, the CDR3 is TGCGCCAGCAGCTGGCAGGGCTACGAGCAGTACTTC. It is translated as CASSWQGYEQYF.

This clonotype was recorded many times. The chain carries TRBV5-1 and TRBJ2-5; maybe TRBD2 (5 bases). This CDR3 is built from 13 residues. CDR1 is SGHRS, CDR2 YFSETQ, per germline. V lost 5 bases to trimming and J lost 5 bases, with 13 bases between them. CDR3 in amino acids: CASSLEGAETQYF. The DNA of the CDR3 is TGCGCCAGCAGTCTTGAGGGAGCCGAGACCCAGTACTTC.

This clonotype has ten or more counts. The chain is built from TRBV5-1 and TRBJ1-6; TRBD1 matches 7 bases. Germline loops: CDR1 SGHRS, CDR2 YFSETQ. CDR3 size: 16 residues. The junction had 9 bases not matched to a gene; V was cut back by 1 base and J by 8 bases. The CDR3 protein is CASSLPEGARHSPLHF. The CDR3 nucleotides are TGCGCCAGCAGCTTGCCTGAGGGGGCGAGGCATTCACCCCTCCACTTT.

This clonotype was observed many times. The chain combines TRBV7-2 with TRBJ1-5; TRBD1 matches at 7 bases. The CDR3 runs 14 residues. The V and J ends lost 4 bases and 2 bases, in that order; junction bases with no gene match: 2. Germline V CDR1 and CDR2: SGHTA, FQGNSA. DNA for the CDR3: TGTGCCAGCAGCTCAGACAGGGGCAATCAGCCCCAGCATTTT. This gives the protein CASSSDRGNQPQHF.

V gene TRBV14 combines with J gene TRBJ1-5; the D gene is possibly TRBD1 (5 bases). V lost 8 bases, J lost 5 bases, and 7 bases lay in between. CDR3 length: 11 residues. Germline V CDR1 and CDR2: SGHDN, FVKESK. DNA for the CDR3: TGTGCCAGCTTGGGGGATCAGCCCCAGCATTTT. This encodes CASLGDQPQHF.

This clonotype has a count of ten or more. The chain combines TRBV6-1 with TRBJ1-1; D might be TRBD1 (5 bases). CDR1 is MNHNS and CDR2 is SASEGT in the germline V gene. This CDR3 is built from 14 residues. V was trimmed by 1 base and J by 0 bases, leaving 6 bases between them. CDR3 sequence (DNA): TGTGCCAGCAGTGAAGGACAGATGAACACTGAAGCTTTCTTT. It encodes CASSEGQMNTEAFF.

This sequence joins TRBV7-2 and TRBJ1-6; unclear D gene. The CDR3 runs 14 residues. The V end was cut by 1 base, the J end by 9 bases, with 10 bases between. CDR1 SGHTA and CDR2 FQGNSA come from the germline V gene. The CDR3 spells CASSLEVGISPLHF. CDR3 in DNA: TGTGCCAGCAGCTTAGAAGTCGGCATTTCACCCCTCCACTTT. The full variable domain, its missing parts supplied by reference TRBV7-2 and TRBJ1-6, is GAGVSQSPSNKVTEKGKDVELRCDPISGHTALYWYRQSLGQGLEFLIYFQGNSAPDKSGLPSDRFSAERTGGSVSTLTIQRTQQEDSAVYLCASSLEVGISPLHFGNGTRLTVT.

In regard to this clonotype: This clone may be a read error of a much larger clone one base away. V and J are TRBV5-1 and TRBJ2-7, with 8 bases matching TRBD2. Per germline, CDR1 SGHRS and CDR2 YFSETQ. There are 17 residues in the CDR3. DNA of the CDR3: TGCGCCGGCAGCCTCCTACCGGGACTAGGGAAGTCCTACGAGCAGTACTTC. Its protein is CAGSLLPGLGKSYEQYF.

This sequence joins TRBV10-3 and TRBJ2-5; 9 positions match TRBD2. CDR1 and CDR2 from the germline V gene are ENHRY and SYGVKD. CDR3 length: 15 amino acids. V was clipped by 2 bases and J by 1 base; unmatched bases: 2. DNA of the CDR3: TGTGCCATCAGTGAGGGACTAGCGATCCAAGAGACCCAGTACTTC. Amino acids: CAISEGLAIQETQYF.

The table lists this clonotype with a few counts. This may be a read error, as it is one base from a much larger clone. The rearrangement links TRBV5-1 to TRBJ2-7, with D possibly being TRBD2 (6 bases). CDR1 and CDR2 (germline): SGHRS, YFSETQ. This CDR3 spans 16 amino acids. Trimming shortened V by 0 bases and J by 6 bases, and 19 bases separated the two germline ends. Here the CDR3 DNA reads TGCGCCAGCAGCTTGGGACTAGTTCCCTCCAACGGCGAGCAGTACTTC. Protein sequence: CASSLGLVPSNGEQYF.

This chain connects TRBV7-8 to TRBJ1-5, with D tentatively TRBD1 (5 bases). From germline, CDR1 is SGHVS and CDR2 FQNEAQ. The CDR3 contains 13 residues. Trimming pared 6 bases from V and 7 bases from J, leaving 13 bases between. The CDR3 DNA is TGTGCCAGCAGGAGAACAGGCAGACAGCCCCAGCATTTT. Encoded protein: CASRRTGRQPQHF. The complete variable domain, with remaining parts taken from reference TRBV7-8 and TRBJ1-5, reads GAGVSQSPRYKVAKRGQDVALRCDPISGHVSLFWYQQALGQGPEFLTYFQNEAQLDKSGLPSDRFFAERPEGSVSTLKIQRTQQEDSAVYLCASRRTGRQPQHFGDGTRLSIL.

There are many counts of this clonotype. The chain couples TRBV6-5 to TRBJ1-1; TRBD1 agrees at 7 bases. CDR3 length: 15 amino acids. Per germline, CDR1 MNHEY and CDR2 SVGAGI. Losses at the gene ends were 6 bases for V and 4 bases for J; bases not matched to a gene: 11. CDR3 region: CASRPGQVWSTEAFF. DNA of the CDR3: TGTGCCAGCAGACCCGGACAGGTGTGGAGCACTGAAGCTTTCTTT.

Concerning this clonotype: One end of the junction fails to match germline, which may point to a read error. The chain employs TRBV24-1 and TRBJ2-7, with 8 bases fitting TRBD1. Germline values: CDR1 KGHDR, CDR2 SFDVKD. The CDR3 runs to 15 residues. CDR3 DNA: TGTGCCATCAGTGAGACACGACAGGGGTCCTACGAGCAGTACTTC. This encodes CAISETRQGSYEQYF.

At least ten counts were recorded for this clonotype. J is TRBJ1-4 and V is TRBV2; 8 nucleotides align to TRBD1. The CDR3 runs to 14 residues. Germline CDR1 SNHLY, CDR2 FYNNEI. V gave up 7 bases and J gave up 5 bases; unmatched junction bases: 6. Here the CDR3 reads CASILRQGNEKLFF. CDR3 coding DNA: TGTGCCAGCATTCTTCGACAGGGGAATGAAAAACTGTTTTTT.

The V call is TRBV15, the J call TRBJ1-1; D not certain. There are 15 residues in the CDR3. Germline V gene data show CDR1 as LNHNV and CDR2 as YYDKDF (reference sequence). The ends were cut back, 5 bases at V and 0 bases at J, with 13 bases in the middle. The CDR3 DNA sequence: TGTGCCACCAGCGCCCGCCCCCGTCTGAACACTGAAGCTTTCTTT. Translation gives CATSARPRLNTEAFF.